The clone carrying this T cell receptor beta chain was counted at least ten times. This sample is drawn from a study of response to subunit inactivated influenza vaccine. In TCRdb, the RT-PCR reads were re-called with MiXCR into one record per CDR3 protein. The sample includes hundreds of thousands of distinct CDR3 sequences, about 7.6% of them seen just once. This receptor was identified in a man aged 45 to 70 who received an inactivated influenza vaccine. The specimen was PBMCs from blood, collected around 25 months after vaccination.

The CDR3 here is CASRDRYNEQFF. DNA of the CDR3: TGTGCCAGCAGGGACAGGTACAATGAGCAGTTCTTC. J is TRBJ2-1 and V is TRBV28; 7 nucleotides line up with TRBD1. V dropped 6 bases and J dropped 4; count of bases not matched to a gene: 0. The CDR3 length is 12 residues. The germline V gene encodes CDR1 MDHEN and CDR2 SYDVKM.